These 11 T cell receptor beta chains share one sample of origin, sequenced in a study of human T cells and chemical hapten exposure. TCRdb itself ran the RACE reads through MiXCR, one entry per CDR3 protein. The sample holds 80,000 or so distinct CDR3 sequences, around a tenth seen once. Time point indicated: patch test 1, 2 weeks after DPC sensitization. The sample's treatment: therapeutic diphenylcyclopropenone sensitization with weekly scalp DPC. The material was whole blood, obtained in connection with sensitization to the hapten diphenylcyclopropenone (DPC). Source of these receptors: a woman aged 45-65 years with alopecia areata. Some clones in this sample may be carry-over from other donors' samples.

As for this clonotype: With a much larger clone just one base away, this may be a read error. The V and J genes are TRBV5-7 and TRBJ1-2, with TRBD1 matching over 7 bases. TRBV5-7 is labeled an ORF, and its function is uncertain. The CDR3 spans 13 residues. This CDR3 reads CAGSQTGTYGYTF. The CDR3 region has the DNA TGTGCCGGCAGCCAGACAGGGACCTATGGCTACACCTTC.

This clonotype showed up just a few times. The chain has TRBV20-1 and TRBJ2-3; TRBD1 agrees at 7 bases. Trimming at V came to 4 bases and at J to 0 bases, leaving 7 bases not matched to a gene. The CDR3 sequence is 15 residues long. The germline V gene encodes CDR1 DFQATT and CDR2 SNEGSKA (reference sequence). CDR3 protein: CSATGGGSSTDTQYF. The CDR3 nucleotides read TGCAGTGCTACAGGGGGTGGGAGTAGCACAGATACGCAGTATTTT.

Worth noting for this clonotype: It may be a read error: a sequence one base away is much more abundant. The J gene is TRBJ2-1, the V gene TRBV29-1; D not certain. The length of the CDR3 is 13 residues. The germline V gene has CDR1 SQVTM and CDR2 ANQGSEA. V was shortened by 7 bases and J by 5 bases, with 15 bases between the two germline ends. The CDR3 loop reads CSGQWGSDNEQFF. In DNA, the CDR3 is TGCAGCGGACAATGGGGTAGTGACAATGAGCAGTTCTTC.

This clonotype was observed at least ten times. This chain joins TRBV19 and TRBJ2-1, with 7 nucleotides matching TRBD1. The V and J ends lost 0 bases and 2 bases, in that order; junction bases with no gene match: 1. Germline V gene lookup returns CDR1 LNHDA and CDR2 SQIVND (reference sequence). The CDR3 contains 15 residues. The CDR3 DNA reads TGTGCCAGTAGTATAGAAGGGGGCGCCTACAATGAGCAGTTCTTC. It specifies CASSIEGGAYNEQFF. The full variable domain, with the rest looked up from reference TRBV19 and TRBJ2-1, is DGGITQSPKYLFRKEGQNVTLSCEQNLNHDAMYWYRQDPGQGLRLIYYSQIVNDFQKGDIAEGYSVSREKKESFPLTVTSAQKNPTAFYLCASSIEGGAYNEQFFGPGTRLTVL.

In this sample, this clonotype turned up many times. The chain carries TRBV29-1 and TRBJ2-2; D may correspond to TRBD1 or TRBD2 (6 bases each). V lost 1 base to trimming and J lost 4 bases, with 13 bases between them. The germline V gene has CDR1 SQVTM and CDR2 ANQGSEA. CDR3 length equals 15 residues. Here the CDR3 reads CSVEGRRGTTGELFF. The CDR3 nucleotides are TGCAGCGTTGAAGGGAGGAGGGGGACCACCGGGGAGCTGTTTTTT.

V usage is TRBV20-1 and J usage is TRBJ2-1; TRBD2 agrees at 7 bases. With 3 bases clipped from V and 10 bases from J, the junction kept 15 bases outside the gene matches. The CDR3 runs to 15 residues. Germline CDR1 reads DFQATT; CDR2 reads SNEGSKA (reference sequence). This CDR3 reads CSASSSGRLASEQFF. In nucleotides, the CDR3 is TGCAGTGCTAGTAGCTCTGGGAGACTAGCAAGCGAGCAGTTCTTC.

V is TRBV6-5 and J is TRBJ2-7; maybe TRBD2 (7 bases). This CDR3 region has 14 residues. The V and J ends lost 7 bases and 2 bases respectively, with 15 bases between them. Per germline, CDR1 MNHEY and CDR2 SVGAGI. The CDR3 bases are TGTGCCAGCAAACCGAGGGGGGGCACCTACGAGCAGTACTTC. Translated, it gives CASKPRGGTYEQYF.

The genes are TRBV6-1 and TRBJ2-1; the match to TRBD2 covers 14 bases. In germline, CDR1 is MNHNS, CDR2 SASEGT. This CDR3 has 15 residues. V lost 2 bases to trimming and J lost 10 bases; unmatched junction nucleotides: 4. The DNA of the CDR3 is TGTGCCAGCAGTGAACCGGGACTAGCGGGAGTAGAGCAGTTCTTC. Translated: CASSEPGLAGVEQFF.

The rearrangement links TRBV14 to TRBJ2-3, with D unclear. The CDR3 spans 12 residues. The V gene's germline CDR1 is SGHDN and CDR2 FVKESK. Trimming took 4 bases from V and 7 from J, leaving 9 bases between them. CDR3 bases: TGTGCCAGCAGCCCAGTTGGAAATACGCAGTATTTT. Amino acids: CASSPVGNTQYF. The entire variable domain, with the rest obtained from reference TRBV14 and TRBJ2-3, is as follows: EAGVTQFPSHSVIEKGQTVTLRCDPISGHDNLYWYRRVMGKEIKFLLHFVKESKQDESGMPNNRFLAERTGGTYSTLKVQPAELEDSGVYFCASSPVGNTQYFGPGTRLTVL.

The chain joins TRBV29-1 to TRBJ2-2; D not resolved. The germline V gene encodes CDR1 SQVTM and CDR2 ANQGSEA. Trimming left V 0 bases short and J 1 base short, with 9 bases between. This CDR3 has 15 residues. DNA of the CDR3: TGCAGCGTTGAAGACCAGAGCCGGAACACCGGGGAGCTGTTTTTT. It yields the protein CSVEDQSRNTGELFF.

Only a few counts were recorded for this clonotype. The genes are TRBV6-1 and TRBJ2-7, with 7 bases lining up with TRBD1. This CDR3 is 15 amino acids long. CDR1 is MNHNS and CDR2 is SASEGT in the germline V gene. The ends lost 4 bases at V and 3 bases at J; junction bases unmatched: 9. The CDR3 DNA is TGTGCCAGCAGTGGTGGAGGTGGACAGGACTACGAGCAGTACTTC. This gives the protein CASSGGGGQDYEQYF.